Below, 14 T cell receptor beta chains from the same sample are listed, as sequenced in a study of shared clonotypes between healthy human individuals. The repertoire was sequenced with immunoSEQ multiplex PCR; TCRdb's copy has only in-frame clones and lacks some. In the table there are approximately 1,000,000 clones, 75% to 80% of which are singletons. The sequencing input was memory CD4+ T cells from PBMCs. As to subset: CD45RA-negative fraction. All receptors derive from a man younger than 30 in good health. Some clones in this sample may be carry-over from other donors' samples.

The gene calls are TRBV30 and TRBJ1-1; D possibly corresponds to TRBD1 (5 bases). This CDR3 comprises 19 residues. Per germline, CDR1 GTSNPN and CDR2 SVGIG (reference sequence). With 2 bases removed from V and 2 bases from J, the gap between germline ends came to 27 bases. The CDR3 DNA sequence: TGTGCCTGGAGTAGGGGTAGGGTAGGAGCTTTCCGGCTAAACACTGAAGCTTTCTTT. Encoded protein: CAWSRGRVGAFRLNTEAFF. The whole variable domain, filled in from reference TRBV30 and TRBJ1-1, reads SQTIHQWPATLVQPVGSPLSLECTVEGTSNPNLYWYRQAAGRGLQLLFYSVGIGQISSEVPQNLSASRPQDRQFILSSKKLLLSDSGFYLCAWSRGRVGAFRLNTEAFFGQGTRLTVV.

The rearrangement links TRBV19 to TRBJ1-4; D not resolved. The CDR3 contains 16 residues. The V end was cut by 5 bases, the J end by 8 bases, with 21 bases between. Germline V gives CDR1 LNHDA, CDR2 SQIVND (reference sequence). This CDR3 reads CASSLNPGGFDEKLFF. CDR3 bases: TGTGCCAGTAGTCTCAACCCCGGAGGCTTCGACGAAAAACTGTTTTTT. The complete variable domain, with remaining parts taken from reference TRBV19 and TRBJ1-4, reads DGGITQSPKYLFRKEGQNVTLSCEQNLNHDAMYWYRQDPGQGLRLIYYSQIVNDFQKGDIAEGYSVSREKKESFPLTVTSAQKNPTAFYLCASSLNPGGFDEKLFFGSGTQLSVL.

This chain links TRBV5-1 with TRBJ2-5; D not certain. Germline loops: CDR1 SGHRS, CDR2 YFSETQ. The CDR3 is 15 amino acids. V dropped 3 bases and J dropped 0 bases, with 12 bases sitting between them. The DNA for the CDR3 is TGCGCCAGCAGCTCCCAAATAAGCTACCAAGAGACCCAGTACTTC. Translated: CASSSQISYQETQYF. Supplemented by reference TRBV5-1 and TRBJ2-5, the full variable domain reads KAGVTQTPRYLIKTRGQQVTLSCSPISGHRSVSWYQQTPGQGLQFLFEYFSETQRNKGNFPGRFSGRQFSNSRSEMNVSTLELGDSALYLCASSSQISYQETQYFGPGTRLLVL.

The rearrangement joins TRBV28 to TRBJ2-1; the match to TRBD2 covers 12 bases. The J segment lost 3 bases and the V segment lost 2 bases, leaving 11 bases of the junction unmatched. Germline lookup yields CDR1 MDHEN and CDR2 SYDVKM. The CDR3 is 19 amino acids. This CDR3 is CASSLSTSGRNGFYNEQFF. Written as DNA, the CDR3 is TGTGCCAGCAGTTTAAGTACTAGCGGGAGGAACGGATTCTACAATGAGCAGTTCTTC.

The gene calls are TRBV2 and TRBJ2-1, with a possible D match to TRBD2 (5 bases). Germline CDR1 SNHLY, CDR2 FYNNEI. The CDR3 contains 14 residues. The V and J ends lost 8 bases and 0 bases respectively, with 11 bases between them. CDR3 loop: CASGSASSYNEQFF. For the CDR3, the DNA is TGTGCCAGCGGTAGCGCCAGCTCCTACAATGAGCAGTTCTTC. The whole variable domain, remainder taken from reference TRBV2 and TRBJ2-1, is EPEVTQTPSHQVTQMGQEVILRCVPISNHLYFYWYRQILGQKVEFLVSFYNNEISEKSEIFDDQFSVERPDGSNFTLKIRSTKLEDSAMYFCASGSASSYNEQFFGPGTRLTVL.

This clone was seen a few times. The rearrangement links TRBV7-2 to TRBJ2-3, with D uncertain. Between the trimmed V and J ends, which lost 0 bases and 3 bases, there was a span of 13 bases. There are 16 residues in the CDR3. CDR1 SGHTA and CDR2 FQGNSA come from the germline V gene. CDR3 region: CASSLAVLVETDTQYF. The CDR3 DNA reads TGTGCCAGCAGCTTAGCAGTCCTAGTGGAGACAGATACGCAGTATTTT.

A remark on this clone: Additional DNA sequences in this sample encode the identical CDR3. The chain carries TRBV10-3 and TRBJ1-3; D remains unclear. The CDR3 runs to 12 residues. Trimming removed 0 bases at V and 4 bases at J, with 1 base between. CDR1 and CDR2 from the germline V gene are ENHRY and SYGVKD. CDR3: CAISESGNTIYF. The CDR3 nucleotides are TGTGCCATCAGTGAGTCGGGAAACACCATATATTTT.

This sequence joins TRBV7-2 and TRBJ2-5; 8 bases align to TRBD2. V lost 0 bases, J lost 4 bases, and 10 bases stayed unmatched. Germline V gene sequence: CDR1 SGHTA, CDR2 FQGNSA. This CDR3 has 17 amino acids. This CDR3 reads CASSLAVSGGPGETQYF. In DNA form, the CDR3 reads TGTGCCAGCAGCTTAGCTGTTTCGGGAGGGCCCGGAGAGACCCAGTACTTC. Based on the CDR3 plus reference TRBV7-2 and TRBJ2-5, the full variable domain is GAGVSQSPSNKVTEKGKDVELRCDPISGHTALYWYRQSLGQGLEFLIYFQGNSAPDKSGLPSDRFSAERTGGSVSTLTIQRTQQEDSAVYLCASSLAVSGGPGETQYFGPGTRLLVL.

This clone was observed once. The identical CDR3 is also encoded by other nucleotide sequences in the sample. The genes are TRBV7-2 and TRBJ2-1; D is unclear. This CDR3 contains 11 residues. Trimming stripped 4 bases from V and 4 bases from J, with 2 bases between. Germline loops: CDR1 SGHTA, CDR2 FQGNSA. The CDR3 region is CASSYYNEQFF. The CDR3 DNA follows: TGTGCCAGCAGCTATTACAATGAGCAGTTCTTC.

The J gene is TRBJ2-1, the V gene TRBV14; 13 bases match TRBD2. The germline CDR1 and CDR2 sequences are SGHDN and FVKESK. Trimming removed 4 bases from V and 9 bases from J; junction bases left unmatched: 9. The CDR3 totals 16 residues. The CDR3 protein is CASSLQGGLAGAEQFF. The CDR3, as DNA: TGTGCCAGCAGCCTCCAAGGAGGACTAGCGGGAGCTGAGCAGTTCTTC.

The CDR3 DNA is TGTGCCAGCAGTTCGGGTGGGGCGACCAATGAAAAACTGTTTTTT. This translates into CASSSGGATNEKLFF. The V call is TRBV28, the J call TRBJ1-4, with a possible D match to TRBD1 (5 bases). Trimming shortened V by 4 bases and J by 5 bases, and 14 bases separated the two germline ends. CDR1 is MDHEN and CDR2 is SYDVKM in the germline V gene. The CDR3 loop spans 15 amino acids.

For the CDR3, the DNA is TGTGCCAGCAGCTTAGACACCTCCGCTAATCAGCCCCAGCATTTT. This translates into CASSLDTSANQPQHF. This sequence joins TRBV7-3 and TRBJ1-5, with no clear D. The V gene lost 2 bases and the J gene lost 4 bases, with 12 bases spanning the gap. In germline, CDR1 is SGHTA, CDR2 FQGTGA. CDR3 size: 15 residues.

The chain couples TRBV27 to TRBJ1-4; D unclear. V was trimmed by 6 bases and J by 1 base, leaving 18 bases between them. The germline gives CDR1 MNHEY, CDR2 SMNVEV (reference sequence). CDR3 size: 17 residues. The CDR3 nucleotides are TGTGCCAGCAGACCCCTTCTGGGTTCCCGAACTAATGAAAAACTGTTTTTT. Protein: CASRPLLGSRTNEKLFF.

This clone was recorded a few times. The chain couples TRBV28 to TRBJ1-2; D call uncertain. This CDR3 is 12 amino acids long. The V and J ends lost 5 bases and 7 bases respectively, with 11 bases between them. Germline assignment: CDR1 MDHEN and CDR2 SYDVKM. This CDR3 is CASSITPSGYTF. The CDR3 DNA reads TGTGCCAGCAGTATTACCCCCTCTGGCTACACCTTC.